Given below is one T cell receptor (beta chain) in context. Antigen unknown. TCR beta cDNA was made by 5'RACE template switching with UMIs. TCRdb re-called the 5' RACE reads and shows each CDR3 protein once, DNA omitted. The repertoire table contains about 540,000 distinct CDR3 sequences. These data belong to a study of T cells expressing NK-cell markers. Study-level information: Sequencing covered eight donors, seven HCMV-seropositive and one seronegative. Whole-study findings and limits: In a few donors, dominant clonotypes made up about 28.3-65% of CD3+CD56-NKG2C+ cells.

CDR1 and CDR2 (germline): SGHVS, FQNEAQ. This CDR3 region has 18 residues. The chain recombines TRBV7-8 with TRBJ2-4; TCRdb's D call of TRBD1 is untestable without DNA. This receptor was taken from a man between 18 and 35 years old in good health. Sequencing was done on a sample of blood T cells: a sorted CD56 or NKG2C T cell subset, CD4+ or CD8+ T cells, or bulk PBMC T cells (not recorded which). CDR3: CASSLAPQDRGRGNIQYF.